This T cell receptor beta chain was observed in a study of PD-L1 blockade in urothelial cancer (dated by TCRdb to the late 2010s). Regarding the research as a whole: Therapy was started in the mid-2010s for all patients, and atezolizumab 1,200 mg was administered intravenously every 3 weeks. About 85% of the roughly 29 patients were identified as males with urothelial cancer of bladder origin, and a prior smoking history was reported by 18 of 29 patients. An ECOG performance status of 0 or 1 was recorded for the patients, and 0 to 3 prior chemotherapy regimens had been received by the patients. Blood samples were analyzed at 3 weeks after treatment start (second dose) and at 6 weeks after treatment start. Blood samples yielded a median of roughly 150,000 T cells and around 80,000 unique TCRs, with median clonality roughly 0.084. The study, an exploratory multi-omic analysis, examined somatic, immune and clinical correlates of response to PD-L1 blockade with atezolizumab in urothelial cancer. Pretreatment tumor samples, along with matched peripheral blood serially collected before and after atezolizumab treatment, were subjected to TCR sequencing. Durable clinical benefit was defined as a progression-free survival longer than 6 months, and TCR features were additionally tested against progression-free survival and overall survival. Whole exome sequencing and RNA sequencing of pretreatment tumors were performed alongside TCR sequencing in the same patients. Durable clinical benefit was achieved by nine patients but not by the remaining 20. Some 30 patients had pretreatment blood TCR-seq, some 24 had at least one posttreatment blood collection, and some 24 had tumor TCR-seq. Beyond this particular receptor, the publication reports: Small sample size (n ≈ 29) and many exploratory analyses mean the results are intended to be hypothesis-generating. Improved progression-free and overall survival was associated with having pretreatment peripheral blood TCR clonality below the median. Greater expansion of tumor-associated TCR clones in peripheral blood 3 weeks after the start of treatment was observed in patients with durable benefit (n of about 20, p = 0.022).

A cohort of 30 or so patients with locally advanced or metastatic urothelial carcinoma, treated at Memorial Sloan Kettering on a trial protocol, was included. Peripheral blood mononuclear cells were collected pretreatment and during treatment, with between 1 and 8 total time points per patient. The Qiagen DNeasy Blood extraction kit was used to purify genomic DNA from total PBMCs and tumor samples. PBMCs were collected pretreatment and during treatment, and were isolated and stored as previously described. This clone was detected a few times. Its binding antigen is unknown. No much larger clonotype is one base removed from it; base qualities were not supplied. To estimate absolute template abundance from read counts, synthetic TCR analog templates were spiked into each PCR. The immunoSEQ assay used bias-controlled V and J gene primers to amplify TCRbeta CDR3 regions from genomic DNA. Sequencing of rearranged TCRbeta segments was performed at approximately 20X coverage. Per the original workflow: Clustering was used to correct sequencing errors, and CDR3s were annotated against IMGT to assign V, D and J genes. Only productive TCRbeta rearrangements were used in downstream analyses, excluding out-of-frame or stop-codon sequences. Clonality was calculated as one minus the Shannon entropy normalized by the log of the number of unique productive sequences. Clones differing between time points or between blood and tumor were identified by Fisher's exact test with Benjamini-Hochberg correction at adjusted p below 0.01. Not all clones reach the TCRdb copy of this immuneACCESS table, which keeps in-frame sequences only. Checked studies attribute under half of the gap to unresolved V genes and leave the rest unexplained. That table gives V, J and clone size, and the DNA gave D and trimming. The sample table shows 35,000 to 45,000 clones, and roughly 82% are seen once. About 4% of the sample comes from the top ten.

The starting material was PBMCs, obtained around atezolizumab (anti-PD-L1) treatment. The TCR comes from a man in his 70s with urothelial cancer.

The nucleotide sequence is given as TGTGCCAGCAGCCGGACAGGGATGGGCTATGGCTACACCTTC. It is translated as CASSRTGMGYGYTF. The chain couples TRBV6-5 to TRBJ1-2; 8 junctional bases match TRBD1. The CDR1 and CDR2 encoded by the germline V gene are MNHEY and SVGAGI. V is trimmed back by 6 bases and J by 4 bases, and the junction contains 7 bases that no gene match accounts for. Taken from cysteine to phenylalanine, the CDR3 has 14 residues. The sequence is cut down to CDR3 DNA, 42 bases in frame from base 1.